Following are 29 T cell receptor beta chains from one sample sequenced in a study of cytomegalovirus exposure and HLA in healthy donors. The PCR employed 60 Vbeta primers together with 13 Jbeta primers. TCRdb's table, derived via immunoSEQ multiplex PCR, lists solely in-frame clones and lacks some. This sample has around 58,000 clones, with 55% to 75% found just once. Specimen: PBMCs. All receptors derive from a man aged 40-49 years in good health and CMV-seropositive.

The CDR3 region has the DNA TGTGCCTGGAGTTATGATCGGGGGGTGGGTGAAAAACTGTTTTTT. Its protein is CAWSYDRGVGEKLFF. The chain uses TRBV30 and TRBJ1-4; TRBD1 is a possible D gene (5 bases). The V gene's germline CDR1 is GTSNPN and CDR2 SVGIG (reference sequence). The V end was cut by 2 bases, the J end by 7 bases, with 17 bases between. CDR3 length equals 15 residues.

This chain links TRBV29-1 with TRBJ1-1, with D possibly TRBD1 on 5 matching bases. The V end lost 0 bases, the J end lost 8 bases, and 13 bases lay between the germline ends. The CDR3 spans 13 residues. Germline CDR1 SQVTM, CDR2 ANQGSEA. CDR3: CSVEEGAGREAFF. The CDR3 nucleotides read TGCAGCGTTGAAGAAGGGGCAGGGCGAGAAGCTTTCTTT.

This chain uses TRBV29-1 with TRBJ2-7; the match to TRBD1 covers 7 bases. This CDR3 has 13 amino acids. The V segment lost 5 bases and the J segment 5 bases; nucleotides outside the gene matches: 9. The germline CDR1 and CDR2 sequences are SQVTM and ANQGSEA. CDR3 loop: CSVRTGGNNEQYF. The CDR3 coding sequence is TGCAGCGTTAGGACAGGAGGAAATAACGAGCAGTACTTC.

As DNA, the CDR3 is TGTGCCAGCAGCTTAGGCAGGGGCGGTTATAGCAATCAGCCCCAGCATTTT. As protein: CASSLGRGGYSNQPQHF. The V and J genes are TRBV7-8 and TRBJ1-5, with D perhaps matching TRBD1 (6 bases). Germline-derived CDR1 and CDR2 are SGHVS and FQNEAQ. V was cut by 1 base and J by 0 bases, with 13 bases left in between. This CDR3 has 17 residues.

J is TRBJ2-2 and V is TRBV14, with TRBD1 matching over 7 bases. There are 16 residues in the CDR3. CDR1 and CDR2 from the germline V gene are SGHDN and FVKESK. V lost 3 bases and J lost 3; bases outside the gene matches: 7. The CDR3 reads CASSHSLTGYTGELFF. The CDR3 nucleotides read TGTGCCAGCAGCCACTCCTTGACAGGGTACACCGGGGAGCTGTTTTTT. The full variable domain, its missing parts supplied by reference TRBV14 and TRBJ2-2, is EAGVTQFPSHSVIEKGQTVTLRCDPISGHDNLYWYRRVMGKEIKFLLHFVKESKQDESGMPNNRFLAERTGGTYSTLKVQPAELEDSGVYFCASSHSLTGYTGELFFGEGSRLTVL.

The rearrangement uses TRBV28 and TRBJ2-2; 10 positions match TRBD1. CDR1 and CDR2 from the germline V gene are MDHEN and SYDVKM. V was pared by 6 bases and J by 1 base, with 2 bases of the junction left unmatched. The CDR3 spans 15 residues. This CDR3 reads CASSGQGENTGELFF. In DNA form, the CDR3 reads TGTGCCAGCAGCGGACAGGGGGAGAACACCGGGGAGCTGTTTTTT.

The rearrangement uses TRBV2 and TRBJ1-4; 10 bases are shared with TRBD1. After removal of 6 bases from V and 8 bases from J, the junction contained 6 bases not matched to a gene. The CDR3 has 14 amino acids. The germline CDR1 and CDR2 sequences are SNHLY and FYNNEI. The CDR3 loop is CASRLTGGGEKLFF. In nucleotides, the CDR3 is TGTGCCAGCAGGCTGACAGGGGGCGGGGAAAAACTGTTTTTT.

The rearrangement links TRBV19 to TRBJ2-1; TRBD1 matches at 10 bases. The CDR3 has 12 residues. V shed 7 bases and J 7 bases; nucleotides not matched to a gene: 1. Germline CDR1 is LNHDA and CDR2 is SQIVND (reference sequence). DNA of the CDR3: TGTGCCAGTAAGGGACAGGGGAATGAGCAGTTCTTC. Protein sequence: CASKGQGNEQFF.

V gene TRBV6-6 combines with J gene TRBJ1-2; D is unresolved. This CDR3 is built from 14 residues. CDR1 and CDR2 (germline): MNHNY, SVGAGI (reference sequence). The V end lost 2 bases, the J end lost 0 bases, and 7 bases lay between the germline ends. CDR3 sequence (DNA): TGTGCCAGCAGTTACCCCAGATCTAACTATGGCTACACCTTC. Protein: CASSYPRSNYGYTF.

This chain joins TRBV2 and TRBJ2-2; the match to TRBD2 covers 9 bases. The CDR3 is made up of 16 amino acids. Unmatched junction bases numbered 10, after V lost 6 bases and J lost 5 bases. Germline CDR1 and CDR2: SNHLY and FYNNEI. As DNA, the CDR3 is TGTGCCAGCAGCTTGCGGGGGGGCTTAGTTACCGGGGAGCTGTTTTTT. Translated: CASSLRGGLVTGELFF.

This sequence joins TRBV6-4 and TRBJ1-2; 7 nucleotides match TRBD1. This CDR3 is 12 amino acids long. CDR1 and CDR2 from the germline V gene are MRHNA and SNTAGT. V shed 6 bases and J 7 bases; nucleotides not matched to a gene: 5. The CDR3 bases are TGTGCCAGCAGATCGAACAGGGGTGGCTACACCTTC. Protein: CASRSNRGGYTF.

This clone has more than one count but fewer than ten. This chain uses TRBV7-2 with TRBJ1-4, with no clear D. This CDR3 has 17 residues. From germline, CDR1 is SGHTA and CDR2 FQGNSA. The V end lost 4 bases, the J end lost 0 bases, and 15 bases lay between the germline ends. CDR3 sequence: CASSSFGFSATNEKLFF. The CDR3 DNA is TGTGCCAGCAGCTCATTCGGTTTTTCTGCAACTAATGAAAAACTGTTTTTT.

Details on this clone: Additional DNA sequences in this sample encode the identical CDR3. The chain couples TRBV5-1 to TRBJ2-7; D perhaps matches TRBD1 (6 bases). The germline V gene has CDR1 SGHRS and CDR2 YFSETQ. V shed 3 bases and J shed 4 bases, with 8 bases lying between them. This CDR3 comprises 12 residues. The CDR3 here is CASSSQGYEQYF. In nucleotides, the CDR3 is TGCGCCAGCAGCTCACAGGGTTACGAGCAGTACTTC.

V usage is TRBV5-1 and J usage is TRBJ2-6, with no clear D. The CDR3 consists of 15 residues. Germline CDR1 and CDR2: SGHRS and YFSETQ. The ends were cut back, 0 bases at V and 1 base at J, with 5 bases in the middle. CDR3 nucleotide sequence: TGCGCCAGCAGCTTGGGCGAGTCTGGGGCCAACGTCCTGACTTTC. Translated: CASSLGESGANVLTF.

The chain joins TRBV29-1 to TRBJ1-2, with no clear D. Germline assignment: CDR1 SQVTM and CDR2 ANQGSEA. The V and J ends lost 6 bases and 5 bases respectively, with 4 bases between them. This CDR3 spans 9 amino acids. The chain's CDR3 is CSVSYGYTF. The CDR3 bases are TGCAGCGTCTCGTATGGCTACACCTTC.

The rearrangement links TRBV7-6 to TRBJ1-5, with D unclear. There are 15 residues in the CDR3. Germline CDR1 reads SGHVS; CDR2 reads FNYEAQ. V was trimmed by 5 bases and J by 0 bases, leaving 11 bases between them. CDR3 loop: CASSPGPSSNQPQHF. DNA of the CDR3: TGTGCCAGCAGCCCGGGTCCCTCTAGCAATCAGCCCCAGCATTTT.

The CDR3 DNA sequence: TGTGCCAGCAGCGCCCGGACAGTGAACACTGAAGCTTTCTTT. Residues: CASSARTVNTEAFF. The chain employs TRBV9 and TRBJ1-1, with D perhaps matching TRBD1 (6 bases). Germline V gene sequence: CDR1 SGDLS, CDR2 YYNGEE. With 3 bases removed from V and 0 bases from J, the gap between germline ends came to 9 bases. The length of the CDR3 is 14 residues.

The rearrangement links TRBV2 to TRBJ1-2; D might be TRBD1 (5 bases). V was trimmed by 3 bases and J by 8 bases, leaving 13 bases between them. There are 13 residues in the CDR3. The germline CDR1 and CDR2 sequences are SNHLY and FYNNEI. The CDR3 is CASSDGGAGGYTF. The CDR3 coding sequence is TGTGCCAGCAGTGATGGCGGGGCGGGAGGCTACACCTTC.

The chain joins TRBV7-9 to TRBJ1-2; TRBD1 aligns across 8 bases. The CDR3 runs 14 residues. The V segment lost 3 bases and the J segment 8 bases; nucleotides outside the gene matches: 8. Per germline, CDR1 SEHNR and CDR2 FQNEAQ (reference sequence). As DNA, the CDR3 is TGTGCCAGCAGCTTCGGACAGGGACGAGGAGGCTACACCTTC. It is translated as CASSFGQGRGGYTF.

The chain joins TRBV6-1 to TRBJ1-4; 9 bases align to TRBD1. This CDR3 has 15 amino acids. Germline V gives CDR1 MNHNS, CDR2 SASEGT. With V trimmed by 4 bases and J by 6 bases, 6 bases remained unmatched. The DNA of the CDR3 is TGTGCCAGCAGTGGGATCCGGGACAGGGATGAAAAACTGTTTTTT. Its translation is CASSGIRDRDEKLFF.

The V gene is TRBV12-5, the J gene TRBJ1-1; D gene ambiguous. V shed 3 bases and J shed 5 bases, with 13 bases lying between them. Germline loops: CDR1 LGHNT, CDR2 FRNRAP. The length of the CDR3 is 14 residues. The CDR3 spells CASGFGKTGTEAFF. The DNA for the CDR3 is TGTGCTAGTGGTTTCGGGAAGACGGGGACTGAAGCTTTCTTT. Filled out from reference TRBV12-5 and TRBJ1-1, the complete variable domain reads DARVTQTPRHKVTEMGQEVTMRCQPILGHNTVFWYRQTMMQGLELLAYFRNRAPLDDSGMPKDRFSAEMPDATLATLKIQPSEPRDSAVYFCASGFGKTGTEAFFGQGTRLTVV.

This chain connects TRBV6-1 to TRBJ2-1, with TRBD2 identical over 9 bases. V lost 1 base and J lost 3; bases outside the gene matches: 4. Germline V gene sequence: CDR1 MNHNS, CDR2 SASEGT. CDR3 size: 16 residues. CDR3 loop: CASSEGLAGFYNEQFF. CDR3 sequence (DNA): TGTGCCAGCAGTGAAGGTCTAGCGGGGTTCTACAATGAGCAGTTCTTC.

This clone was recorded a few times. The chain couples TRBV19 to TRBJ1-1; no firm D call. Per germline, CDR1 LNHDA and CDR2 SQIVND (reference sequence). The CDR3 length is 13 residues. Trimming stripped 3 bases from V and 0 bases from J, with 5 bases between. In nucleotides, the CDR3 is TGTGCCAGTAGTATGTCGGTGAACACTGAAGCTTTCTTT. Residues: CASSMSVNTEAFF.

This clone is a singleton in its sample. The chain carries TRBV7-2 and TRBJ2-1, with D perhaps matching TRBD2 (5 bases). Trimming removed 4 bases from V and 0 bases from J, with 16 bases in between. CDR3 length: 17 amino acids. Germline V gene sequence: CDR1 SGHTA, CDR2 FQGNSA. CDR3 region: CASSSNRGRSSYNEQFF. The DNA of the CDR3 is TGTGCCAGCAGCTCCAATCGGGGTCGGAGCTCCTACAATGAGCAGTTCTTC.

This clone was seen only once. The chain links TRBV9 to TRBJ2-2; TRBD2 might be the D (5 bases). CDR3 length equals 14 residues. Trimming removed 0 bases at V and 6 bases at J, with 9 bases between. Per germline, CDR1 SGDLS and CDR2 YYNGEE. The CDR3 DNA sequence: TGTGCCAGCAGCGTAGATAGGAGGTCCGGGGAGCTGTTTTTT. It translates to CASSVDRRSGELFF.

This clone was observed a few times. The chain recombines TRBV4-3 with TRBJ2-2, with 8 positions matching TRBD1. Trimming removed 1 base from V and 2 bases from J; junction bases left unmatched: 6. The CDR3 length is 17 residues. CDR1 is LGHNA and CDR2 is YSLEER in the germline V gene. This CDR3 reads CASSQVGTGANTGELFF. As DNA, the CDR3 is TGCGCCAGCAGCCAAGTGGGGACAGGAGCAAACACCGGGGAGCTGTTTTTT.

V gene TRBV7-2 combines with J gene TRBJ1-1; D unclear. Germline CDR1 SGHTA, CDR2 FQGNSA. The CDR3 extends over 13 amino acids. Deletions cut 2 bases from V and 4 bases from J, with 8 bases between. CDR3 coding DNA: TGTGCCAGCAGCTTACGTCGGGGCACTGAAGCTTTCTTT. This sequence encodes CASSLRRGTEAFF. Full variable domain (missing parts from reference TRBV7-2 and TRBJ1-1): GAGVSQSPSNKVTEKGKDVELRCDPISGHTALYWYRQSLGQGLEFLIYFQGNSAPDKSGLPSDRFSAERTGGSVSTLTIQRTQQEDSAVYLCASSLRRGTEAFFGQGTRLTVV.

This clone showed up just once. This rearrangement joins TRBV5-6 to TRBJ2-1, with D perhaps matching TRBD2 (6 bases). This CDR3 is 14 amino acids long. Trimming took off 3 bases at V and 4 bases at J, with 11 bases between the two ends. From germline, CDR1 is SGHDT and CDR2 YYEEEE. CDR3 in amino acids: CASSWGDHYNEQFF. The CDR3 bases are TGTGCCAGCAGCTGGGGGGATCATTACAATGAGCAGTTCTTC.

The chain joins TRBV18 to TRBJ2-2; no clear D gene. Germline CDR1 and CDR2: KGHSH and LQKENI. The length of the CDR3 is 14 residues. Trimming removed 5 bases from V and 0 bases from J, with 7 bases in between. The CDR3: CASSENANTGELFF. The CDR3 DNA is TGTGCCAGCTCAGAGAACGCGAACACCGGGGAGCTGTTTTTT.